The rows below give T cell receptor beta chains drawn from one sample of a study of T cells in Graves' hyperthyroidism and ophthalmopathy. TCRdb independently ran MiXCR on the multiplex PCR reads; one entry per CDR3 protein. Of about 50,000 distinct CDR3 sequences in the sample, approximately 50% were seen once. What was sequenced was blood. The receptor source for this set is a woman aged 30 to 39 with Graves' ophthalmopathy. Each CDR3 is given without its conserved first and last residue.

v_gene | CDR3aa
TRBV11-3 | ASSSRTSASSYNEQF
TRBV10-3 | AISVSGDGTEAF
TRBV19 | ASSGRALREAF
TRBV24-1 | ATREGAEAF
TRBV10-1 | ASSEGLKPQETQY
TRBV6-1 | ASFRTGLNEQY
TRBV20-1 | SARDLGGGSSYEQY
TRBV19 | ASSIDYRTGGIHEQY
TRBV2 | ASSVHRGSGANVLT
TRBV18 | ASSPGQGGEQY
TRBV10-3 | AIRTGDTNNEQF
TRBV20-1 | SARADRGLRGYT
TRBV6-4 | ASSGEGDTQY
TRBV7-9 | ASSLSPSRNEQF
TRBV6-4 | ASSDSGLAGDTQY
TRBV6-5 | ASSKGKGGETQY
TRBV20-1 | SAGLGVNDDEHY
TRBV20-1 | SARDHRGGDT
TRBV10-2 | ASRGPMDTEAF
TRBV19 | ASSKPGLGDTQY
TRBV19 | ASSSRPRYRDGYT
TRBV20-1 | SARDGQGAYEQY
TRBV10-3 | AISDLGTSGRAYTSTDTQY
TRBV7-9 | ASSYRDRAYEQY
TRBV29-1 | SVPDRAGTQY
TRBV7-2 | ASSLVAAYEQY
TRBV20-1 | SASPTGGFTDTQY
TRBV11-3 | ASSAGQGVPGELF
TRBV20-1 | SARRASPYNEQF
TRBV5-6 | ASGLVGQTRY
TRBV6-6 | ASSSRGERNTIY
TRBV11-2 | ASSLVDT
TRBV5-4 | ASSLDSGTSYNEQF
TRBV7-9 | ASSLDGAGAEAF
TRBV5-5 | ASSLAGSLAKNIQY
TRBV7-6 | ASSPLTSGYNEQY
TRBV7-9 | ASSIQTGDTEAF
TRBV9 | ASSVGGAANEQY
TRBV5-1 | ASSTGQLPAYERY
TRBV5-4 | ASSIRGNYGYT
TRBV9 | ATRPHNTGELY
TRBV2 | AISAGTVSNQPQY
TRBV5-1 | ASSLQGAEETQY
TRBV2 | ASSVRGPRDTQY
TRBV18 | ASSNSGRKEETQY
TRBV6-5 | ASSQTSGSRYAYEQY
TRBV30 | AWSRGLEAREQY